This T cell receptor (beta chain) was documented in a study of shared clonotypes between healthy human individuals. Whole-study results and caveats: Relative to clonotypes present in all four donors, those not shared had lower generation probabilities.

Donors, without exception, were Caucasian adults residing in Nashville, Tennessee. Assay used: immunoSEQ multiplex PCR; TCRdb lists only in-frame clones, some missing. The sample lists 2 million to 3 million clones, under 95% occurring once. The germline CDR1 and CDR2 sequences are SEHNR and FQNEAQ (reference sequence). The CDR3 spans 14 residues. V dropped 3 bases and J dropped 8 bases, with 11 bases sitting between them. For this clone: Its antigen is still unknown.

The sequence derives from a man aged 18 to 30 in good health. Some clones in this sample may be carry-over from other donors' samples. The V gene is TRBV7-9, the J gene TRBJ1-6; D possibly corresponds to TRBD1 (6 bases). The sequenced sample consisted of naive CD4+ T cells from PBMCs. Documented subset: CD45RA+ positively selected. The CDR3, as DNA: TGTGCCAGCAGCTTCGTGACAGGCGATTCACCCCTCCACTTT. This encodes CASSFVTGDSPLHF.